Presented here are 30 T cell receptor beta chains from one specimen sequenced in a study of T cells in Graves' hyperthyroidism and ophthalmopathy. Using RNA transcripts as the source, TCR beta CDR3 regions were amplified. A set of HTBI primers served as the primers for a first-round RT-PCR of the TCR CDR3. TCRdb re-called the multiplex PCR reads through MiXCR, storing one row per CDR3 protein. Of a few hundred thousand distinct CDR3 sequences in the sample, about 15% were seen once. Source material: blood. The receptors stem from a woman aged 55 to 70 with Graves' ophthalmopathy.

The CDR3: CASSYTSSGNTIYF. The CDR3 region has the DNA TGTGCCAGCAGCTACACAAGCTCTGGAAACACCATATATTTT. This sequence joins TRBV7-2 and TRBJ1-3; D unresolved. CDR3 size: 14 residues. Germline V gene sequence: CDR1 SGHTA, CDR2 FQGNSA. Between the trimmed V and J ends, which lost 4 bases and 0 bases, there was a span of 7 bases.

At least ten counts were recorded for this clonotype. V gene TRBV5-1 combines with J gene TRBJ1-5, with a possible D match to TRBD1 (6 bases). Germline-derived CDR1 and CDR2 are SGHRS and YFSETQ. CDR3 length: 15 amino acids. V lost 0 bases, J lost 4 bases, and 11 bases lay in between. The CDR3 is CASSLEGTLNQPQHF. The CDR3 bases are TGCGCCAGCAGCTTGGAAGGGACACTTAATCAGCCCCAGCATTTT.

A word on this clonotype: This may come from a read error, since a much larger clone is one base off. This rearrangement joins TRBV20-1 to TRBJ1-2; D remains unclear. Germline V lookup: CDR1 DFQATT, CDR2 SNEGSKA (reference sequence). The CDR3 spans 12 residues. Deletions cut 5 bases from V and 12 bases from J, with 19 bases between. CDR3 residues: CSAYVWAKGHTF. DNA for the CDR3: TGCAGTGCTTATGTGTGGGCGAAAGGCCACACCTTC.

In this sample, this clonotype turned up many times. The chain carries TRBV20-1 and TRBJ1-5; no reliable D call. V lost 5 bases to trimming and J lost 0 bases, with 8 bases between them. The CDR3 runs to 13 residues. The germline gives CDR1 DFQATT, CDR2 SNEGSKA (reference sequence). The CDR3 DNA sequence: TGCAGTGCTGTGGCACATAGCAATCAGCCCCAGCATTTT. It yields the protein CSAVAHSNQPQHF.

This clonotype was recorded at least ten times. The chain is built from TRBV5-1 and TRBJ1-2; D gene ambiguous. Germline V CDR1 and CDR2: SGHRS, YFSETQ. Deletions cut 0 bases from V and 6 bases from J, with 12 bases between. The CDR3 loop spans 14 amino acids. CDR3: CASSLARSLDGYTF. The CDR3 DNA sequence: TGCGCCAGCAGCTTGGCCCGAAGTCTTGATGGCTACACCTTC. Full variable domain (rest looked up from reference TRBV5-1 and TRBJ1-2): KAGVTQTPRYLIKTRGQQVTLSCSPISGHRSVSWYQQTPGQGLQFLFEYFSETQRNKGNFPGRFSGRQFSNSRSEMNVSTLELGDSALYLCASSLARSLDGYTFGSGTRLTVV.

Worth noting for this clonotype: Germline and junction disagree at one end, which may indicate a read error. The genes are TRBV6-5 and TRBJ2-7, with D hard to call. Germline assignment: CDR1 MNHEY and CDR2 SVGAGI. The CDR3 has 14 residues. The CDR3, as DNA: TGTGCCAGCAGTTACACCGGTTCCACCTGGCCCGTCTCCTTC. This gives the protein CASSYTGSTWPVSF.

The J gene is TRBJ2-1, the V gene TRBV9; possibly TRBD2 for D (5 bases). The CDR3 contains 16 residues. CDR1 is SGDLS and CDR2 is YYNGEE in the germline V gene. V was shortened by 0 bases and J by 8 bases, with 18 bases between the two germline ends. The CDR3 DNA follows: TGTGCCAGCAGCGTAGCCCTCCCTTTTGACTATTATGAGCAGTTCTTC. Translated: CASSVALPFDYYEQFF.

This chain connects TRBV9 to TRBJ2-5; a possible D gene is TRBD2 (7 bases). V was trimmed by 3 bases and J by 4 bases, leaving 13 bases between them. The germline V gene has CDR1 SGDLS and CDR2 YYNGEE. CDR3 length: 14 amino acids. CDR3 sequence (DNA): TGTGCCAGCAGCGGCGGGGGCCCCGGAGAGACCCAGTACTTC. The encoded protein is CASSGGGPGETQYF. The entire variable domain, with the rest obtained from reference TRBV9 and TRBJ2-5, is as follows: DSGVTQTPKHLITATGQRVTLRCSPRSGDLSVYWYQQSLDQGLQFLIQYYNGEERAKGNILERFSAQQFPDLHSELNLSSLELGDSALYFCASSGGGPGETQYFGPGTRLLVL.

The chain couples TRBV18 to TRBJ1-3; D is ambiguous. Germline V gene lookup returns CDR1 KGHSH and CDR2 LQKENI. V shed 0 bases and J shed 0 bases, with 9 bases lying between them. The CDR3 runs 16 residues. CDR3: CASSPPARDSGNTIYF. CDR3 DNA: TGTGCCAGCTCACCACCGGCTAGGGACTCTGGAAACACCATATATTTT.

This clonotype was found many times. This chain joins TRBV20-1 and TRBJ2-7, with 7 bases that match TRBD2. Germline loops: CDR1 DFQATT, CDR2 SNEGSKA (reference sequence). J was trimmed by 1 base and V by 6 bases; bases with no gene match: 12. The CDR3 is made up of 15 amino acids. The CDR3 DNA sequence: TGCAGTGCAAACCTGGGGGGGAGGGCTTCCTACGAGCAGTACTTC. Amino acid sequence: CSANLGGRASYEQYF.

The table lists this clonotype with many counts. The CDR3 DNA is TGTGCCAGCAGTTACTCGCCGACTAGCGGGAGAGAGACCCAGTACTTC. It encodes CASSYSPTSGRETQYF. This chain links TRBV6-5 with TRBJ2-5; 12 bases are a match to TRBD2. V lost 0 bases and J lost 4; bases outside the gene matches: 3. Germline assignment: CDR1 MNHEY and CDR2 SVGAGI. This CDR3 comprises 16 residues.

This rearrangement joins TRBV12-3 or TRBV12-4 to TRBJ2-2; a weak D match, TRBD2 (6 bases). Trimming took off 6 bases at V and 4 bases at J, with 18 bases between the two ends. The CDR3 spans 16 residues. In nucleotides, the CDR3 is TGTGCCAGCAGGCCCTGGGCAGCGGAGGGCACCGGGGAGCTGTTTTTT. The encoded protein is CASRPWAAEGTGELFF.

This clonotype has a count of ten or more. The rearrangement links TRBV6-2 or TRBV6-3 to TRBJ2-1, with 8 nucleotides matching TRBD2. Per germline, CDR1 MNHEY and CDR2 SVGEGT. This CDR3 region has 17 residues. V gave up 0 bases and J gave up 4 bases; unmatched junction bases: 8. Here the CDR3 DNA reads TGTGCCAGCAGTTACTCGAGAAGCGGGAGAATTTACAATGAGCAGTTCTTC. Translation gives CASSYSRSGRIYNEQFF.

This clonotype was detected many times. The genes are TRBV6-2 or TRBV6-3 and TRBJ2-1; D gene uncertain. Trimming cost V 4 bases and J 6 bases, with 7 bases left between them. In germline, CDR1 is MNHEY, CDR2 SVGEGT. This CDR3 has 12 residues. CDR3 amino acids: CASSSPLNEQFF. For the CDR3, the DNA is TGTGCCAGCAGTTCCCCTCTCAATGAGCAGTTCTTC.

Turning to this clonotype: This clone may be a read error of a much larger clone one base away. This chain connects TRBV20-1 to TRBJ1-4; TRBD1 matches 7 bases. Trimming took 3 bases from V and 11 from J; bases not matched to a gene: 18. Germline V lookup: CDR1 DFQATT, CDR2 SNEGSKA (reference sequence). This CDR3 contains 16 residues. For the CDR3, the DNA is TGCAGTGCTAGGGGCCTAATGACAGGGCTTATTGATAAACTGTTTTTT. It encodes CSARGLMTGLIDKLFF.

This clonotype was seen at least ten times. The chain employs TRBV29-1 and TRBJ2-2; 14 bases are shared with TRBD2. The CDR3 totals 14 residues. Germline values: CDR1 SQVTM, CDR2 ANQGSEA. Unmatched junction bases numbered 2, after V lost 6 bases and J lost 5 bases. CDR3 loop: CSVRTSGGTGELFF. The CDR3 DNA follows: TGCAGCGTCCGGACTAGCGGGGGGACCGGGGAGCTGTTTTTT.

This clonotype was found a few times. A much larger clonotype is one base distant, so this may be a read error. This sequence joins TRBV28 and TRBJ1-5; possibly TRBD1 for D (6 bases). V lost 0 bases, J lost 4 bases, and 10 bases lay in between. There are 15 residues in the CDR3. Germline CDR1 reads MDHEN; CDR2 reads SYDVKM. This chain's CDR3 is CASSLWLTGNQPQHF. The CDR3 nucleotides read TGTGCCAGCAGTTTATGGTTGACAGGAAATCAGCCCCAGCATTTT.

Details on this clonotype: A much bigger clone sits one base away, suggesting this may be a read error. This chain connects TRBV6-1 to TRBJ1-2; D uncertain. The CDR3 contains 14 residues. Germline assignment: CDR1 MNHNS and CDR2 SASEGT. In DNA form, the CDR3 reads TGTACCAGCAGTGAAATGCCCCAGGAAGATGACTACACCTTC. Its translation is CTSSEMPQEDDYTF.

Ten or more counts support this clonotype. The chain has TRBV27 and TRBJ1-2, with unresolved D. Between the trimmed V and J ends, which lost 6 bases and 2 bases, there was a span of 19 bases. The CDR3 runs to 16 residues. Germline CDR1 MNHEY, CDR2 SMNVEV (reference sequence). CDR3 sequence (DNA): TGTGCCAGCAGCCAACAACGCGGACGGAGCAACTATGGCTACACCTTC. This codes for CASSQQRGRSNYGYTF.

This clonotype has ten or more counts. This rearrangement joins TRBV28 to TRBJ2-2; perhaps TRBD1 as D (6 bases). The length of the CDR3 is 15 residues. Germline CDR1 reads MDHEN; CDR2 reads SYDVKM. V gave up 2 bases and J gave up 4 bases, with 11 bases separating them. CDR3 DNA: TGTGCCAGCAGTTTAAGGCAGGGGTTCACCGGGGAGCTGTTTTTT. Its protein is CASSLRQGFTGELFF.

This clonotype was seen a handful of times. V is TRBV5-1 and J is TRBJ2-2; 8 nucleotides align to TRBD2. V shed 4 bases, J shed 7 bases, and the junction held 6 bases outside the gene matches. CDR1 is SGHRS and CDR2 is YFSETQ in the germline V gene. This CDR3 has 14 amino acids. The CDR3 sequence is CASSQRENLGELFF. The CDR3 coding sequence is TGCGCCAGCAGCCAGCGGGAGAATCTCGGGGAGCTGTTTTTT.

This clonotype occurred many times. V is TRBV10-3 and J is TRBJ1-2, with TRBD1 identical over 10 bases. Germline loops: CDR1 ENHRY, CDR2 SYGVKD. V lost 4 bases, J lost 7 bases, and 12 bases stayed unmatched. The CDR3 consists of 16 residues. CDR3 protein: CAISVSPGTGDGGYTF. The CDR3 DNA follows: TGTGCCATCAGTGTCTCACCGGGGACAGGGGATGGTGGCTACACCTTC.

This clonotype was observed at least ten times. The rearrangement joins TRBV28 to TRBJ1-4; D is possibly TRBD1 (5 bases). V dropped 9 bases and J dropped 0 bases, with 17 bases sitting between them. This CDR3 has 16 amino acids. Germline CDR1 is MDHEN and CDR2 is SYDVKM. CDR3 region: CASDSRGFATNEKLFF. In DNA form, the CDR3 reads TGTGCCAGTGACTCGAGGGGTTTTGCAACTAATGAAAAACTGTTTTTT.

The sample holds many counts of this clonotype. The chain employs TRBV2 and TRBJ2-5; D is unclear. V was trimmed by 2 bases and J by 2 bases, leaving 6 bases between them. The CDR3 totals 13 residues. The germline V gene encodes CDR1 SNHLY and CDR2 FYNNEI. CDR3 in amino acids: CASSEISQETQYF. CDR3 DNA sequence: TGTGCCAGCAGTGAAATATCTCAAGAGACCCAGTACTTC.

This clonotype has at least ten counts. The rearrangement joins TRBV27 to TRBJ2-6; TRBD1 is a possible D gene (5 bases). The CDR3 spans 16 residues. Trimming took off 5 bases at V and 0 bases at J, with 11 bases between the two ends. Germline V lookup: CDR1 MNHEY, CDR2 SMNVEV (reference sequence). The CDR3 here is CASSAQQVSGANVLTF. CDR3 DNA: TGTGCCAGCAGTGCCCAACAGGTCTCTGGGGCCAACGTCCTGACTTTC. The full variable domain, in which reference TRBV27 and TRBJ2-6 provide the parts outside the CDR3, is EAQVTQNPRYLITVTGKKLTVTCSQNMNHEYMSWYRQDPGLGLRQIYYSMNVEVTDKGDVPEGYKVSRKEKRNFPLILESPSPNQTSLYFCASSAQQVSGANVLTFGAGSRLTVL.

In this sample, this clonotype turned up many times. The rearrangement joins TRBV3-1 to TRBJ1-5; D unresolved. From germline, CDR1 is LGHDT and CDR2 YNNKEL (reference sequence). Trimming cost V 6 bases and J 2 bases, with 11 bases left between them. This CDR3 has 14 residues. For the CDR3, the DNA is TGTGCCAGCAGTCCGGACTTTCGCAATCAGCCCCAGCATTTT. This encodes CASSPDFRNQPQHF.

This clonotype was recorded at least ten times. The chain combines TRBV2 with TRBJ2-1; D may be TRBD1 or TRBD2 (5 bases each). CDR1 SNHLY and CDR2 FYNNEI come from the germline V gene. The V and J ends lost 11 bases and 5 bases respectively, with 16 bases between them. The length of the CDR3 is 13 residues. Here the CDR3 DNA reads TGTGCCGGTCTCCGGGACCGAGACAATGAGCAGTTCTTC. Translating it yields CAGLRDRDNEQFF.

This chain joins TRBV27 and TRBJ2-3; no definite D call. The CDR3 totals 15 residues. V dropped 5 bases and J dropped 6 bases, with 18 bases sitting between them. Germline lookup yields CDR1 MNHEY and CDR2 SMNVEV (reference sequence). CDR3 DNA: TGTGCCAGCAGTGATTCCCAGTTGGGGTTGGATACGCAGTATTTT. It specifies CASSDSQLGLDTQYF.

J is TRBJ1-1 and V is TRBV20-1; 9 bases are shared with TRBD1. Germline CDR1 DFQATT, CDR2 SNEGSKA (reference sequence). CDR3 length: 14 amino acids. V trimming: 7 bases; J trimming: 11 bases; junction bases outside the gene matches: 17. CDR3 DNA sequence: TGCAGTGTCCCGGGACAGGGTTGGGAATTGGAGGCTTTCTTT. It specifies CSVPGQGWELEAFF.

This clonotype was found many times. The chain couples TRBV5-4 to TRBJ2-5; weak D call: TRBD2 (7 bases). Germline values: CDR1 SGHNT, CDR2 YYREEE (reference sequence). This CDR3 comprises 15 residues. Deletions cut 4 bases from V and 4 bases from J, with 17 bases between. DNA for the CDR3: TGTGCCAGCAGCGATTACGGGGGGCGACGAGAGACCCAGTACTTC. As protein: CASSDYGGRRETQYF.